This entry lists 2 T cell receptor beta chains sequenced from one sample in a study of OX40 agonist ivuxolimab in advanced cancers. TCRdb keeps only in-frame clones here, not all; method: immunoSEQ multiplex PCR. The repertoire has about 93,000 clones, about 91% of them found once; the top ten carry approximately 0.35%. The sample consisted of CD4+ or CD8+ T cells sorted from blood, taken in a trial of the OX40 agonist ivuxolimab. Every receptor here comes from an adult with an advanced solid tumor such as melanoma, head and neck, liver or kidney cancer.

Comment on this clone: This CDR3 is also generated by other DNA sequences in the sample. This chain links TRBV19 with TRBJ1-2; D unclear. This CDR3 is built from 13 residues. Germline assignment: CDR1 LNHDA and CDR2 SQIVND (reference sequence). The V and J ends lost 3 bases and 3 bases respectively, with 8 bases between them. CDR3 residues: CASSIGRDYGYTF. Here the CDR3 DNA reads TGTGCCAGTAGTATTGGGCGCGACTATGGCTACACCTTC.

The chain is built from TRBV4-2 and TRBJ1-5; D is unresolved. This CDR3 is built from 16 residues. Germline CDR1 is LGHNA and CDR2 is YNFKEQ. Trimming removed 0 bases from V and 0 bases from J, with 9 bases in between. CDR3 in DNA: TGTGCCAGCAGCCAAGATATTAGTTATAGCAATCAGCCCCAGCATTTT. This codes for CASSQDISYSNQPQHF.